This is a list of T cell receptor beta chains from one sample in a study of identical twins. One entry per CDR3 protein, called by TCRdb with MiXCR from the 5' RACE reads. The sample comprises 1.5 million to 2 million distinct CDR3 sequences, about 32% of which are singletons, and less than 0.35% rests with the top ten. Sample: cord blood. These receptors came from a newborn girl in good health. Both conserved end residues are part of each CDR3.

v_gene	j_gene	CDR3aa
TRBV15	TRBJ1-2	CATSRVPGAYGCTF
TRBV6-6	TRBJ2-7	CASSYRLAGSPYEQYF
TRBV16	TRBJ1-6	CASSQSGLGNSPLHF
TRBV6-1	TRBJ1-2	CASSELGRDYGYTF
TRBV27	TRBJ2-2	CASSRYTGELFF
TRBV20-1	TRBJ1-5	CSARARNRGGNQPQHF
TRBV19	TRBJ1-2	CASLTAPYGYTF
TRBV20-1	TRBJ2-5	CSARRASGGVNEQYF
TRBV4-2	TRBJ2-2	CASSRTSGGFTGELFF
TRBV5-6	TRBJ1-6	CASSFSQIYNSPLHF
TRBV6-2/TRBV6-3	TRBJ1-5	CASKRGYRGRNQPQHF
TRBV5-8	TRBJ2-3	CASSYTRSVDTQYF
TRBV28	TRBJ2-1	CASSLTADYNEQFF